This T cell receptor (beta chain) was recovered during a study of cytomegalovirus exposure and HLA in healthy donors. General study results and limits: When the data were analyzed later, several of the most significant clusters appeared to be linked to common viral pathogens.

The CDR3 has 14 residues. In germline, CDR1 is SGHNT, CDR2 YENEEA. Both 60 Vbeta primers and 13 Jbeta primers went into the PCR. Using immunoSEQ multiplex PCR, the repertoire was profiled, and TCRdb retains in-frame clones only, with some absent. The repertoire holds 120,000 to 150,000 clones, with 84% as singletons. Regarding this clone: Its antigen is still unknown.

V and J are TRBV11-3 and TRBJ2-5; a possible D gene is TRBD2 (5 bases). The J call may be mistaken, given a closer DNA end match to TRBJ2-7. The sample comprised PBMCs. The source of this sequence is a boy between 2 and 10 years old in good health and CMV-seronegative. The CDR3 spells CASSLGGGNYEQYF. As DNA, the CDR3 is TGTGCCAGCAGCTTAGGAGGAGGAAACTACGAGCAGTACTTC.